This T cell receptor (beta chain) emerged from a study of T cells after yellow fever vaccination. Study-level points and caveats: The study re-detected most primary-vaccination clones after the booster (approximately 96% CD4, roughly 90% CD8). Among all clonotypes, a small share was observed in both CD4 and CD8 compartments.

By 5'RACE template switching, TCR cDNA was produced, with a universal primer site and UMIs added in the process. Each CDR3 protein is one row after TCRdb ran MiXCR on the 5' RACE reads. The sample yields about 300,000 distinct CDR3 sequences, 6.8% seen once. CDR3 length: 14 amino acids. Trimming cost V 6 bases and J 4 bases, with 16 bases left between them. Looked up from germline, CDR1 is DFQATT and CDR2 is SNEGSKA (reference sequence). This clonotype was counted a few times. What it recognizes is unknown. The receptor was isolated from a man in his late teens or twenties who received the YFV17D yellow fever vaccine. The sample in question was PBMCs, obtained about 49 days after the first yellow fever vaccination. This chain uses TRBV20-1 with TRBJ1-5; tentative D call: TRBD1 (6 bases). The CDR3 spells CSARGGGGNQPQHF. The DNA for the CDR3 is TGCAGTGCCCGAGGAGGGGGAGGGAATCAGCCCCAGCATTTT.